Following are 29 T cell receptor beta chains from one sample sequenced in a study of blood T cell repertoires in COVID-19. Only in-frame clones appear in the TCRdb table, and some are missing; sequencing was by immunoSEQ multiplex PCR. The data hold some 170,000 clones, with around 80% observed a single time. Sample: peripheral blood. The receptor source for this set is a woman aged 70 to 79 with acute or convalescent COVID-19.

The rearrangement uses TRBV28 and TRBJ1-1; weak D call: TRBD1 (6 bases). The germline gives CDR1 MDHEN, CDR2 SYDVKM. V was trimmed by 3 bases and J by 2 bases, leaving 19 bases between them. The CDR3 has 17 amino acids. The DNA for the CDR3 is TGTGCCAGCAGTTTCAGCGCCTTGGACAGCTTTAACACTGAAGCTTTCTTT. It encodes CASSFSALDSFNTEAFF.

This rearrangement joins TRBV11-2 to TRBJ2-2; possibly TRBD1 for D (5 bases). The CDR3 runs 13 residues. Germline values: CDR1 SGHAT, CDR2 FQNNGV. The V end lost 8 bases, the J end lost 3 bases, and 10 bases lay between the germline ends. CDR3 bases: TGTGCCAGCCAGGGATGGTACACCGGGGAGCTGTTTTTT. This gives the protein CASQGWYTGELFF.

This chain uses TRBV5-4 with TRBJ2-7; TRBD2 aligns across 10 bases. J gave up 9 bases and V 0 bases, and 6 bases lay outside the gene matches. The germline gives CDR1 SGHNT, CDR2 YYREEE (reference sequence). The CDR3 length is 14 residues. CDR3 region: CASSLVGTSVRQYF. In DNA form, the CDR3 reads TGTGCCAGCAGCTTGGTCGGGACTAGCGTTCGGCAGTACTTC. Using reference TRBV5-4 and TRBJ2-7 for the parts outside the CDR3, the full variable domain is ETGVTQSPTHLIKTRGQQVTLRCSSQSGHNTVSWYQQALGQGPQFIFQYYREEENGRGNFPPRFSGLQFPNYSSELNVNALELDDSALYLCASSLVGTSVRQYFGPGTRLTVT.

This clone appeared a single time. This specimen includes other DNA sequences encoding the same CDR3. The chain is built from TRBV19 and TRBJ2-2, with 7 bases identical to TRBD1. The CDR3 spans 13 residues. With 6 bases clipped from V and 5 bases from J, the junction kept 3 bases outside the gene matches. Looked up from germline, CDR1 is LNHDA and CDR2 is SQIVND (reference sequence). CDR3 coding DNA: TGTGCCAGTAGGCGACAGGGTACCGGGGAGCTGTTTTTT. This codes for CASRRQGTGELFF.

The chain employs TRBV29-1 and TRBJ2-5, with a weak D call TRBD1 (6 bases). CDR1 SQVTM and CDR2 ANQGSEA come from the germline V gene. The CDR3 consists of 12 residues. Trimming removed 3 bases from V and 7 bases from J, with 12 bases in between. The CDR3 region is CSVDGTLRTQYF. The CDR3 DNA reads TGCAGCGTTGACGGGACATTAAGGACCCAGTACTTC.

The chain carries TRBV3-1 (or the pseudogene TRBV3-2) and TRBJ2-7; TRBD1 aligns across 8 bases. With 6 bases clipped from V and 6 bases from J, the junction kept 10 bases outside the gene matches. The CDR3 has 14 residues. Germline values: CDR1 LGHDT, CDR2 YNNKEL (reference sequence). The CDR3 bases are TGTGCCAGCAGGGGGAAACAGGGGGTGGCCGAGCAGTACTTC. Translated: CASRGKQGVAEQYF.

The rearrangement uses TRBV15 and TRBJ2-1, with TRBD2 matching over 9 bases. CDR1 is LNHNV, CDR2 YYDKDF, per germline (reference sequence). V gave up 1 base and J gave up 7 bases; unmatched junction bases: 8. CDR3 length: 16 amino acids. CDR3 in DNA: TGTGCCACCAGCAGAGGGGGTAGCGGGAGTTATAATGAGCAGTTCTTC. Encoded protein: CATSRGGSGSYNEQFF.

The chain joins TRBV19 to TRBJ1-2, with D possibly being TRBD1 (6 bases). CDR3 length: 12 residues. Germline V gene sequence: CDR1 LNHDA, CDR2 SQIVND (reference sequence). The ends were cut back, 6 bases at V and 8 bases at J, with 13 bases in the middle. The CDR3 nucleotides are TGTGCCAGTAGAGGACAGAGCTCCGGCTACACCTTC. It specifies CASRGQSSGYTF.

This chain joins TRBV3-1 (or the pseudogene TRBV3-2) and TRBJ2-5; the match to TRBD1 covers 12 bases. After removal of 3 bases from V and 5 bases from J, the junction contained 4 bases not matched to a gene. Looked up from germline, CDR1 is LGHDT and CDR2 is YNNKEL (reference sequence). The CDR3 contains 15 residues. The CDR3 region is CASSHTGTGGETQYF. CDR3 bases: TGTGCCAGCAGCCATACCGGGACAGGGGGCGAGACCCAGTACTTC.

CDR3 in DNA: TGTGCCAGCAGCTTGGGACTAGCGGGAGGACATGAGCAGTTCTTC. It yields the protein CASSLGLAGGHEQFF. The chain couples TRBV5-4 to TRBJ2-1; 13 bases align to TRBD2. Trimming at V came to 0 bases and at J to 8 bases, leaving 2 bases not matched to a gene. Germline lookup yields CDR1 SGHNT and CDR2 YYREEE (reference sequence). The CDR3 sequence is 15 residues long.

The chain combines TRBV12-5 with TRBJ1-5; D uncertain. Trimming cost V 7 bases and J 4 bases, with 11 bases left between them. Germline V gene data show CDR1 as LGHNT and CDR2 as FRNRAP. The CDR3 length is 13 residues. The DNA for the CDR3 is TGTGCTAGTGCTAGGTCCCCAAATCAGCCCCAGCATTTT. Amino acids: CASARSPNQPQHF.

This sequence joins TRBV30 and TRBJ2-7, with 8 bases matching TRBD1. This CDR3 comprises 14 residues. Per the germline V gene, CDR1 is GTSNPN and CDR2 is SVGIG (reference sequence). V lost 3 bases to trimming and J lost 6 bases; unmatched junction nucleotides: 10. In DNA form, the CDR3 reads TGTGCCTGGAGCGTCGGACAGGGAAGGGTCGAGCAGTACTTC. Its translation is CAWSVGQGRVEQYF.

CDR3 in amino acids: CASTLTGGYTGELFF. The CDR3 DNA reads TGTGCCAGCACCCTTACGGGGGGTTACACCGGGGAGCTGTTTTTT. V and J are TRBV7-2 and TRBJ2-2, with 7 nucleotides matching TRBD2. Germline CDR1 SGHTA, CDR2 FQGNSA. V was pared by 7 bases and J by 3 bases, with 8 bases of the junction left unmatched. The CDR3 contains 15 residues.

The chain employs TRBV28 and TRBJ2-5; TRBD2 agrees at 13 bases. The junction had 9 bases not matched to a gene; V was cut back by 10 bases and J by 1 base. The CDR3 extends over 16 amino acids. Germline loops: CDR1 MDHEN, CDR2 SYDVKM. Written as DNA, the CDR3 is TGTGCCATCGACACATGGACTAGCGGGAGCCAAGAGACCCAGTACTTC. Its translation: CAIDTWTSGSQETQYF.

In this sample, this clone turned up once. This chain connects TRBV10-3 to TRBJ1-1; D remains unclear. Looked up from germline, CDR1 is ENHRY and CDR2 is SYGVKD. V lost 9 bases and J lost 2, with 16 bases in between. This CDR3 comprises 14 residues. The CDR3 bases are TGTGCCATAGCGTCGTCTTGGGTAAACACTGAAGCTTTCTTT. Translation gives CAIASSWVNTEAFF.

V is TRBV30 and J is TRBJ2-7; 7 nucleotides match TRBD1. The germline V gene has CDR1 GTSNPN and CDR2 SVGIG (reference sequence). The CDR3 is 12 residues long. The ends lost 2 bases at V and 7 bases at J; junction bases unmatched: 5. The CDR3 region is CAWSPRQGEQYF. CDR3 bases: TGTGCCTGGAGTCCCCGACAGGGAGAGCAGTACTTC.

The CDR3 sequence is CASSPLAGGETQYF. In DNA form, the CDR3 reads TGTGCCAGCAGCCCACTAGCGGGGGGGGAGACCCAGTACTTC. V usage is TRBV3-1 (or the pseudogene TRBV3-2) and J usage is TRBJ2-5; 13 bases agree with TRBD2. The CDR3 totals 14 residues. Trimming took 4 bases from V and 5 from J; bases not matched to a gene: 1. The germline V gene encodes CDR1 LGHDT and CDR2 YNNKEL (reference sequence).

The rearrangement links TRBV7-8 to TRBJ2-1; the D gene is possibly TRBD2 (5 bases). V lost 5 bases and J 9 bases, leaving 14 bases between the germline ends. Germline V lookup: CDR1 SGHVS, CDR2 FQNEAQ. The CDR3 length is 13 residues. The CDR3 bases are TGTGCCAGCAGCCGCAGAGGGCCGGGTGAGCAGTTCTTC. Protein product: CASSRRGPGEQFF.

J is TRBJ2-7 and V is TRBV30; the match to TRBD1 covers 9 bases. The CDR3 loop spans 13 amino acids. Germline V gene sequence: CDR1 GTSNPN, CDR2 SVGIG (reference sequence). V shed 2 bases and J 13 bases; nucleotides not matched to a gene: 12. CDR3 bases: TGTGCCTGGAGTTCAGGGTTAAGGGACAGGGCTTACTTC. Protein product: CAWSSGLRDRAYF. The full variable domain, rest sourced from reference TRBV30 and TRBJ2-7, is SQTIHQWPATLVQPVGSPLSLECTVEGTSNPNLYWYRQAAGRGLQLLFYSVGIGQISSEVPQNLSASRPQDRQFILSSKKLLLSDSGFYLCAWSSGLRDRAYFGPGTRLTVT.

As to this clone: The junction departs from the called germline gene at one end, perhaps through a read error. The CDR3 region has the DNA TGTGCCAGCAGTTGGGGGACAGGGGGCCTCAGGGCGTACTTT. Translating gives CASSWGTGGLRAYF. The J gene is TRBJ1-6, the V gene TRBV28; 12 nucleotides align to TRBD1. CDR1 MDHEN and CDR2 SYDVKM come from the germline V gene. The CDR3 is 14 amino acids.

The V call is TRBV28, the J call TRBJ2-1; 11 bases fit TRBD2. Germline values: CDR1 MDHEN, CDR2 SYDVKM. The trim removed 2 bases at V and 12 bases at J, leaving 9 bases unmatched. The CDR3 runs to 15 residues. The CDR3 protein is CASSLTGLAGGGQFF. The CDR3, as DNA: TGTGCCAGCAGTTTAACAGGGCTAGCGGGAGGAGGGCAGTTCTTC.

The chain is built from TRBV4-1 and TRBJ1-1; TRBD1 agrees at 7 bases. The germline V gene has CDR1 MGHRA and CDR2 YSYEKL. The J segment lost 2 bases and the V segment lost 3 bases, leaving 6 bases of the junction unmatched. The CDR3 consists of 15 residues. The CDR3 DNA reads TGCGCCAGCAGCCACCCCAGGGGGACAAACACTGAAGCTTTCTTT. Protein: CASSHPRGTNTEAFF.

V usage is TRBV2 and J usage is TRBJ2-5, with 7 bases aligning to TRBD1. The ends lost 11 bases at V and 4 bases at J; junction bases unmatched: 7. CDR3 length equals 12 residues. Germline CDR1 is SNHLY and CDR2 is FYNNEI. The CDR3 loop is CALQGLGETQYF. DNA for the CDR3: TGTGCCCTACAGGGGTTGGGAGAGACCCAGTACTTC.

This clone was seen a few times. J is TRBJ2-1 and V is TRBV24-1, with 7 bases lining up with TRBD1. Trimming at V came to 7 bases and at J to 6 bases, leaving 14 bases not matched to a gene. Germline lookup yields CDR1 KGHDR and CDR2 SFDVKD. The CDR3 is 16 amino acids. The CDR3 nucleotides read TGTGCCACCAGCGAAAACAGGGGCCTTTCTTCCAATGAGCAGTTCTTC. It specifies CATSENRGLSSNEQFF.

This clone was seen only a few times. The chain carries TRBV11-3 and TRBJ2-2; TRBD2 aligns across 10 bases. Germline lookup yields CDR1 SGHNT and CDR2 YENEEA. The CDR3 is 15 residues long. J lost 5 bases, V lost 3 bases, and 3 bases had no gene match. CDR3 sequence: CASSLSAGGTGELFF. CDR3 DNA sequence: TGTGCCAGCAGCTTGTCAGCGGGAGGGACCGGGGAGCTGTTTTTT. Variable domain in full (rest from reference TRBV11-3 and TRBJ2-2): EAGVVQSPRYKIIEKKQPVAFWCNPISGHNTLYWYLQNLGQGPELLIRYENEEAVDDSQLPKDRFSAERLKGVDSTLKIQPAELGDSAVYLCASSLSAGGTGELFFGEGSRLTVL.

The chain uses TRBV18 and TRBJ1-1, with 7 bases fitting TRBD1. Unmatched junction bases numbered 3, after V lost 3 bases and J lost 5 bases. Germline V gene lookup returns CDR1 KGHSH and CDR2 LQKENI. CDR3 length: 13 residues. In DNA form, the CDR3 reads TGTGCCAGCTCACCCACCAGGGGGACTGAAGCTTTCTTT. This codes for CASSPTRGTEAFF.

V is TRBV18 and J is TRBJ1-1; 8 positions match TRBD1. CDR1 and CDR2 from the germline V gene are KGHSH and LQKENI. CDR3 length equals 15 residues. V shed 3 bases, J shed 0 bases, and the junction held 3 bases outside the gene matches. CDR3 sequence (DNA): TGTGCCAGCTCACCCGGGACAGGTATGAACACTGAAGCTTTCTTT. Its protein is CASSPGTGMNTEAFF. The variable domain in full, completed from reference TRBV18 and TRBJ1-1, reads NAGVMQNPRHLVRRRGQEARLRCSPMKGHSHVYWYRQLPEEGLKFMVYLQKENIIDESGMPKERFSAEFPKEGPSILRIQQVVRGDSAAYFCASSPGTGMNTEAFFGQGTRLTVV.

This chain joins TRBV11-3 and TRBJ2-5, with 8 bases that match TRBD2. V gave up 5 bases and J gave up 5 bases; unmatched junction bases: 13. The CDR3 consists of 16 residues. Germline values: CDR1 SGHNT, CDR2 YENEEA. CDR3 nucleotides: TGTGCCAGCAGCCCGGGGGGGGGCGGAATCTCTGAGACCCAGTACTTC. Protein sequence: CASSPGGGGISETQYF.

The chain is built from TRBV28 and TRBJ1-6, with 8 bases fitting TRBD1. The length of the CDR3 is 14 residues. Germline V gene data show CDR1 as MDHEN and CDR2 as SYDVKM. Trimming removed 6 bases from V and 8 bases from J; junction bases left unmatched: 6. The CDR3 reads CASSPRGPDSPLHF. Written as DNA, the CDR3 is TGTGCCAGCAGCCCCAGGGGGCCGGATTCACCCCTCCACTTT.